These 16 T cell receptor beta chains share one sample of origin, sequenced in a study of T cells in Graves' hyperthyroidism and ophthalmopathy. Researchers took RNA transcripts and amplified the TCR beta CDR3 regions from them. First-round RT-PCR of the TCR CDR3 relied on the HTBI primer set. TCRdb ran MiXCR on the multiplex PCR reads and lists one entry per CDR3 protein. The profile shows 360,000 or so distinct CDR3 sequences, less than 20% of them singletons. Sequencing was carried out using blood. The receptor set was obtained from a woman aged 40 to 55 with Graves' ophthalmopathy.

This clonotype was observed at least ten times. The J gene is TRBJ1-1, the V gene TRBV5-6; D gene unclear. Trimming took 0 bases from V and 10 from J, leaving 10 bases between them. CDR3 size: 12 residues. Germline V gene sequence: CDR1 SGHDT, CDR2 YYEEEE. The DNA of the CDR3 is TGTGCCAGCAGCTTGGGTTCGAGTTCAGCTTTCTTT. It encodes CASSLGSSSAFF.

The gene calls are TRBV6-1 and TRBJ2-7, with D possibly TRBD1 on 5 matching bases. The germline V and J ends were trimmed by 7 bases and 5 bases, with 15 bases remaining between them. Looked up from germline, CDR1 is MNHNS and CDR2 is SASEGT. The CDR3 covers 13 residues. CDR3 DNA sequence: TGTGCCAGCACCCCCAGGGCTTGGGACGAGCAGTACTTC. This sequence encodes CASTPRAWDEQYF.

This chain joins TRBV12-3 or TRBV12-4 and TRBJ1-2; TRBD1 might be the D (5 bases). Trimming left V 6 bases short and J 4 bases short, with 18 bases between. The CDR3 extends over 15 amino acids. The CDR3 bases are TGTGCCAGCAGCTTGTCCGGCAGGGATCGCTATGGCTACACCTTC. The encoded protein is CASSLSGRDRYGYTF.

This clonotype occurred many times. The rearrangement links TRBV7-9 to TRBJ1-1, with TRBD1 identical over 7 bases. CDR3 length equals 15 residues. CDR1 and CDR2 (germline): SEHNR, FQNEAQ (reference sequence). With 5 bases clipped from V and 5 bases from J, the junction kept 11 bases outside the gene matches. CDR3 protein: CASSPMGRGRTEAFF. CDR3 coding DNA: TGTGCCAGCAGCCCCATGGGTAGGGGGCGGACTGAAGCTTTCTTT.

This clonotype was seen repeatedly, ten times or more. The V and J genes are TRBV28 and TRBJ1-6; D is possibly TRBD1 (6 bases). V lost 4 bases, J lost 10 bases, and 17 bases lay in between. This CDR3 contains 15 residues. The germline CDR1 and CDR2 sequences are MDHEN and SYDVKM. The CDR3 loop is CASSSIGQPESPLHF. The CDR3 DNA follows: TGTGCCAGCAGTTCGATAGGACAGCCAGAATCACCCCTCCACTTT.

This chain connects TRBV6-5 to TRBJ2-5, with D perhaps TRBD1 or TRBD2 (6 bases each). Germline CDR1 MNHEY, CDR2 SVGAGI. Trimming removed 0 bases at V and 5 bases at J, with 13 bases between. This CDR3 has 15 amino acids. The chain's CDR3 is CASSYSGGHEETQYF. DNA of the CDR3: TGTGCCAGCAGTTACTCAGGGGGGCACGAGGAGACCCAGTACTTC.

V gene TRBV25-1 combines with J gene TRBJ1-5; D might be TRBD1 (5 bases). The V end lost 3 bases, the J end lost 6 bases, and 18 bases lay between the germline ends. The length of the CDR3 is 16 residues. CDR1 MGHDK and CDR2 SYGVNS come from the germline V gene. The CDR3 nucleotides read TGTGCCAGCAGTGAGAGTAAGTTTGGGGGAGGTCAGCCCCAGCATTTT. The encoded protein is CASSESKFGGGQPQHF.

This clonotype has ten or more counts. The chain recombines TRBV24-1 with TRBJ2-6, with D maybe TRBD2 (5 bases). Germline V lookup: CDR1 KGHDR, CDR2 SFDVKD. Trimming left V 8 bases short and J 3 bases short, with 16 bases between. This CDR3 contains 16 residues. Here the CDR3 reads CATKQLRALGANVLTF. CDR3 nucleotide sequence: TGTGCCACCAAGCAGCTGCGGGCGCTTGGGGCCAACGTCCTGACTTTC.

Points on this clonotype: One end of the junction does not line up with germline, which may come from a read error. The chain combines TRBV12-5 with TRBJ1-1; no definite D call. Germline CDR1 is LGHNT and CDR2 is FRNRAP. The CDR3 loop spans 12 amino acids. CDR3 sequence (DNA): TGTGCTAGTGATCAGGACCCCACTGAAGCTTACTTT. As protein: CASDQDPTEAYF.

CDR3 DNA: TGCAGTGCTAGAGATCCACGCCAGGGGATTTACACCGGGGAGCTGTTTTTT. Translated: CSARDPRQGIYTGELFF. The chain employs TRBV20-1 and TRBJ2-2; possibly TRBD1 for D (6 bases). CDR3 length equals 17 residues. The V end lost 0 bases, the J end lost 3 bases, and 17 bases lay between the germline ends. Germline V gene lookup returns CDR1 DFQATT and CDR2 SNEGSKA (reference sequence).

Ten or more counts support this clonotype. The chain has TRBV19 and TRBJ1-5; 7 nucleotides line up with TRBD1. V shed 1 base, J shed 6 bases, and the junction held 3 bases outside the gene matches. In germline, CDR1 is LNHDA, CDR2 SQIVND (reference sequence). The CDR3 contains 14 residues. For the CDR3, the DNA is TGTGCCAGTAGTATAGGACAGGGCCGTCAGCCCCAGCATTTT. Translating it yields CASSIGQGRQPQHF.

The sample holds many counts of this clonotype. The V and J genes are TRBV12-3 or TRBV12-4 and TRBJ2-7; 8 nucleotides match TRBD1. This CDR3 contains 13 residues. After removal of 5 bases from V and 4 bases from J, the junction contained 4 bases not matched to a gene. This chain's CDR3 is CASSAGTGYEQYF. CDR3 DNA sequence: TGTGCCAGCAGTGCCGGGACAGGATACGAGCAGTACTTC.

This clonotype was recorded at least ten times. The chain employs TRBV11-2 and TRBJ2-7; D gene unclear. The CDR3 consists of 15 residues. Germline V CDR1 and CDR2: SGHAT, FQNNGV. V was cut by 6 bases and J by 0 bases, with 15 bases left in between. The CDR3 DNA follows: TGTGCCAGCAGTCCTCTTGATGGCGCCTCCTACGAGCAGTACTTC. Its protein product is CASSPLDGASYEQYF.

The gene calls are TRBV9 and TRBJ2-7; D is perhaps TRBD2 (5 bases). Germline-derived CDR1 and CDR2 are SGDLS and YYNGEE. V gave up 0 bases and J gave up 2 bases, with 12 bases separating them. CDR3 length: 15 amino acids. The CDR3 DNA reads as TGTGCCAGCAGCGTAGGCGGTGCGGGTACCTACGAGCAGTACTTC. It codes for CASSVGGAGTYEQYF.

This clonotype came up many times. This sequence joins TRBV30 and TRBJ1-2, with no clear D. Trimming took 0 bases from V and 1 from J, leaving 9 bases between them. CDR1 GTSNPN and CDR2 SVGIG come from the germline V gene (reference sequence). The CDR3 spans 14 residues. CDR3 amino acids: CAWSVGVRNYGYTF. CDR3 in DNA: TGTGCCTGGAGTGTAGGTGTCCGTAACTATGGCTACACCTTC.

For this clonotype: This CDR3 fails to terminate in the conserved phenylalanine or tryptophan, so it likely reflects a read error. This chain uses TRBV28 with TRBJ1-2; a possible D gene is TRBD1 (5 bases). CDR1 is MDHEN and CDR2 is SYDVKM in the germline V gene. The CDR3 is 11 amino acids. CDR3: CATVQAWGYTV. In DNA form, the CDR3 reads TGCGCCACCGTACAGGCTTGGGGCTACACCGTC.